Detailed here is one T cell receptor beta chain. What it binds is not known. PCR was performed using 60 Vbeta and 13 Jbeta primers. Sequenced by immunoSEQ multiplex PCR; TCRdb stores in-frame clones only, minus some. Seen here are a few hundred thousand clones, 85% to 95% observed once, and the top ten hold around 1.7%. Germline trimming cut 8 bases from V and 1 base from J; bases unmatched to any gene: 10. This CDR3 has 17 amino acids. The germline V gene encodes CDR1 SGHNT and CDR2 YENEEA. This specimen comes from a study of cytomegalovirus exposure and HLA in healthy donors. Overall study results and limits: Rarity held for most TCR sequences, but there were some public TCRs that occurred in many donors. DRB1 had the most TCR associations and HLA-C the fewest, a later analysis found, with rates varying by HLA locus. Three CMV-associated chains proved CMV antigen-specific in vitro.

The clonotype originates from a girl between 2 and 10 years old in good health and CMV-seronegative. The genes are TRBV11-3 and TRBJ1-4; TRBD1 matches at 10 bases. The sequenced sample was PBMCs. For the CDR3, the DNA is TGTGCCAGCGGGGGGACAGGGGCCGGGGTAACTAATGAAAAACTGTTTTTT. This sequence encodes CASGGTGAGVTNEKLFF.